The 8 T cell receptor beta chains below were found in one sample sequenced in a study of T cell repertoires in cytomegalovirus infection. TCRdb ran MiXCR on the reads and lists one entry per CDR3 protein. The sample shows some 350,000 distinct CDR3 sequences, 25% to 30% of them seen only once. Their recognized antigens are unknown. The sequences come from cultured PBMCs, collected from culture after CMV antigen stimulation. These receptors were collected from a human donor in good health (CMV status not recorded). Some clones in this sample may be carry-over from other donors' samples.

For the CDR3, the DNA is TGTGCCAGCAGTTTACAAGAGATGAACACTGAAGCTTTCTTT. Residues: CASSLQEMNTEAFF. The chain links TRBV28 to TRBJ1-1; no firm D call. The CDR3 loop spans 14 amino acids. The V gene lost 2 bases and the J gene lost 0 bases, with 7 bases spanning the gap. Germline CDR1 is MDHEN and CDR2 is SYDVKM. The full variable domain, in which reference TRBV28 and TRBJ1-1 provide the parts outside the CDR3, is DVKVTQSSRYLVKRTGEKVFLECVQDMDHENMFWYRQDPGLGLRLIYFSYDVKMKEKGDIPEGYSVSREKKERFSLILESASTNQTSMYLCASSLQEMNTEAFFGQGTRLTVV.

In this sample, this clonotype turned up many times. The rearrangement uses TRBV7-2 and TRBJ1-2, with D possibly being TRBD1 (6 bases). CDR3 size: 14 residues. Trimming removed 4 bases from V and 5 bases from J, with 14 bases in between. Germline CDR1 reads SGHTA; CDR2 reads FQGNSA. The CDR3 here is CASSSDRPLYGYTF. CDR3 nucleotides: TGTGCCAGCAGCTCCGACAGGCCTCTATATGGCTACACCTTC.

This clonotype was seen many times. CDR3 DNA sequence: TGTGCCAGCAGCTCCCGGGACTTCTACAATGAGCAGTTCTTC. Amino acid sequence: CASSSRDFYNEQFF. V gene TRBV7-2 combines with J gene TRBJ2-1, with a possible D match to TRBD2 (6 bases). CDR1 is SGHTA and CDR2 is FQGNSA in the germline V gene. V lost 4 bases, J lost 3 bases, and 10 bases lay in between. The CDR3 consists of 14 residues.

The chain joins TRBV30 to TRBJ2-1, with no clear D. The CDR3 extends over 12 amino acids. Trimming took 5 bases from V and 6 from J, leaving 11 bases between them. The V gene's germline CDR1 is GTSNPN and CDR2 SVGIG (reference sequence). The CDR3 is CAWWARGNEQFF. CDR3 bases: TGTGCCTGGTGGGCTAGAGGCAATGAGCAGTTCTTC.

In its sample, this clonotype was seen many times. The V and J genes are TRBV18 and TRBJ2-3, with 10 positions matching TRBD1. Losses at the gene ends were 1 base for V and 4 bases for J; bases not matched to a gene: 5. The CDR3 has 16 amino acids. Germline loops: CDR1 KGHSH, CDR2 LQKENI. Written as DNA, the CDR3 is TGTGCCAGCTCACCACTGGACAGGGGGGGGTCAGATACGCAGTATTTT. Amino acids: CASSPLDRGGSDTQYF.

This clonotype was counted between two and nine times. This sequence joins TRBV7-8 and TRBJ2-3; no clear D. Per the germline V gene, CDR1 is SGHVS and CDR2 is FQNEAQ. V was cut by 0 bases and J by 5 bases, with 12 bases left in between. CDR3 size: 15 residues. In nucleotides, the CDR3 is TGTGCCAGCAGCTTAGCAGGGAAAGCAGGAGATACGCAGTATTTT. Its protein is CASSLAGKAGDTQYF.

The chain is built from TRBV6-6 and TRBJ1-2; D possibly corresponds to TRBD1 (6 bases). V lost 7 bases to trimming and J lost 5 bases, with 11 bases between them. The CDR3 contains 12 residues. The germline V gene encodes CDR1 MNHNY and CDR2 SVGAGI (reference sequence). CDR3 sequence: CASTRTGYGYTF. Written as DNA, the CDR3 is TGTGCCAGCACTCGCACAGGGTATGGCTACACCTTC.

The chain carries TRBV19 and TRBJ1-3; D remains unclear. CDR1 and CDR2 from the germline V gene are LNHDA and SQIVND (reference sequence). The CDR3 totals 13 residues. V lost 7 bases to trimming and J lost 0 bases, with 7 bases between them. This CDR3 reads CASIPGSGNTIYF. The DNA for the CDR3 is TGTGCCAGTATCCCAGGCTCTGGAAACACCATATATTTT.